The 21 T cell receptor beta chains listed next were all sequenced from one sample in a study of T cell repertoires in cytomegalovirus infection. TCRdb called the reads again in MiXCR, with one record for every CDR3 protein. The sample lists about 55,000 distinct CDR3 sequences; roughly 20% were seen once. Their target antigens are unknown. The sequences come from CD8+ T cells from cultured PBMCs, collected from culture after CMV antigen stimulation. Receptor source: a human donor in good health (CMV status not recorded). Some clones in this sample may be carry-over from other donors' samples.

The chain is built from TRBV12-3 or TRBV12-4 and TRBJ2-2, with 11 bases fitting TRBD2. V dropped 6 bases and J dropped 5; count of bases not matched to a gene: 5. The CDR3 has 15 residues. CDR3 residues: CASSLAGGSTGELFF. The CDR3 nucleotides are TGTGCCAGCAGCCTAGCGGGGGGCTCTACCGGGGAGCTGTTTTTT.

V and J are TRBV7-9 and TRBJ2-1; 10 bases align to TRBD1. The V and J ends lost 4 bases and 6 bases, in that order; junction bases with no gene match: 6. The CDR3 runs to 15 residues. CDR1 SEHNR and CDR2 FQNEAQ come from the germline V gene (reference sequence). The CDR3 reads CASSYTRTGGNEQFF. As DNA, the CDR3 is TGTGCCAGCAGCTATACACGGACAGGGGGCAATGAGCAGTTCTTC.

In nucleotides, the CDR3 is TGTGCCAGCAGCTTGCGAGGGGGCTCGGACTATGGCTACACCTTC. Encoded protein: CASSLRGGSDYGYTF. J is TRBJ1-2 and V is TRBV7-2; the match to TRBD1 covers 7 bases. V shed 3 bases, J shed 3 bases, and the junction held 7 bases outside the gene matches. Looked up from germline, CDR1 is SGHTA and CDR2 is FQGNSA. The CDR3 is 15 residues long.

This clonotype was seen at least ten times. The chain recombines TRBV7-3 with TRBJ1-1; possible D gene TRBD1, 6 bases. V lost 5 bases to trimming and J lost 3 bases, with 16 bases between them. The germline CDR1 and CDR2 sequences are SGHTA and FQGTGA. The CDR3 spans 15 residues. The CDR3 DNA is TGTGCCAGCAGCCCCAGAGGAAGGGGGGACACTGAAGCTTTCTTT. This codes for CASSPRGRGDTEAFF.

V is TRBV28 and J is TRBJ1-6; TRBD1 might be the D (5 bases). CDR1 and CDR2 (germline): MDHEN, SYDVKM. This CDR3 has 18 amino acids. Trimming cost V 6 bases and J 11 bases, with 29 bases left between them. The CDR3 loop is CASSPLRPGPRIPTPLHF. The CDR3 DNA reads TGTGCCAGCAGCCCTCTCCGGCCGGGGCCCCGAATCCCGACACCCCTCCACTTT.

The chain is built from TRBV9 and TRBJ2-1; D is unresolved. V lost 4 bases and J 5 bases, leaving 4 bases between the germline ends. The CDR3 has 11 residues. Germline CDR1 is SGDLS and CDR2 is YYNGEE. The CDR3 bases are TGTGCCAGCAGCACGAACAATGAGCAGTTCTTC. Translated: CASSTNNEQFF.

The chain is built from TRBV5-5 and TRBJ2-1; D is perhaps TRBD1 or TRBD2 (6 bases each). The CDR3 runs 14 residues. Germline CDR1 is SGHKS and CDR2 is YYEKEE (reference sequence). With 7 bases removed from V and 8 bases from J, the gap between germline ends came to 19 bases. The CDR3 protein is CASRKGWGADEQFF. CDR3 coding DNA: TGTGCCAGCCGAAAGGGGTGGGGGGCAGATGAGCAGTTCTTC.

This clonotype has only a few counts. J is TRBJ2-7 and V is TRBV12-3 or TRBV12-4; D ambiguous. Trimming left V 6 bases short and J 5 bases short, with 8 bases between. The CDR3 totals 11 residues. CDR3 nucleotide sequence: TGTGCCAGCAGCCTGACTGACGAGCAGTACTTC. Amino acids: CASSLTDEQYF.

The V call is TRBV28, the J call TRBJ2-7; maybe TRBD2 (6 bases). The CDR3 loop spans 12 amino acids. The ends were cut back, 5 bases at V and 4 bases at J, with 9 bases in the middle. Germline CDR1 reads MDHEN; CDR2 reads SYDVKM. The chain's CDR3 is CASSPSEYEQYF. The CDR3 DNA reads TGTGCCAGCAGTCCTAGCGAGTACGAGCAGTACTTC.

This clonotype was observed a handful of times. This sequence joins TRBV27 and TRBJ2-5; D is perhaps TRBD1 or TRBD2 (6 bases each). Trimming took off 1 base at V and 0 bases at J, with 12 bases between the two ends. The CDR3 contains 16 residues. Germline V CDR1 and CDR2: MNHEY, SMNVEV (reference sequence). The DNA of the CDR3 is TGTGCCAGCAGTTTATTACCGGGGGCCTACCAAGAGACCCAGTACTTC. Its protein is CASSLLPGAYQETQYF.

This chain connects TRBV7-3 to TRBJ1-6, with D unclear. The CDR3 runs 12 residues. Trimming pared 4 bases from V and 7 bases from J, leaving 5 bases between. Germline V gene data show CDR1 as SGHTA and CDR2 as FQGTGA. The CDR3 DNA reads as TGTGCCAGCAGCTCTTTAAATTCACCCCTCCACTTT. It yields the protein CASSSLNSPLHF.

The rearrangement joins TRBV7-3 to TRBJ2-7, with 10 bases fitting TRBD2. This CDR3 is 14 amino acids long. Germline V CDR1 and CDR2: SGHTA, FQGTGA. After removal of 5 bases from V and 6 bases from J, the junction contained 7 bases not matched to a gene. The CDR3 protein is CASSHSGGAAEQYF. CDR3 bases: TGTGCCAGCAGCCACAGCGGGGGGGCTGCCGAGCAGTACTTC.

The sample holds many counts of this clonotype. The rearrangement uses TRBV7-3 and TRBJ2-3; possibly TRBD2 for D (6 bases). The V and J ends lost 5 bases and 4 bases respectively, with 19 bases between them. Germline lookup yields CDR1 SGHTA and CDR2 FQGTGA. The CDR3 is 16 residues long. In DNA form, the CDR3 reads TGTGCCAGCAGCCCTACCCCCGGGACTCCGCCAGATACGCAGTATTTT. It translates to CASSPTPGTPPDTQYF.

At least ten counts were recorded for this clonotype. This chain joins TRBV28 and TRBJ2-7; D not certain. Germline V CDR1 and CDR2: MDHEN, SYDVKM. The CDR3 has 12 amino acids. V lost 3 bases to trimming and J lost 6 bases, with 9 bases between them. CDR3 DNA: TGTGCCAGCAGTTTCTCCAGCCGCGAGCAGTACTTC. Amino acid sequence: CASSFSSREQYF.

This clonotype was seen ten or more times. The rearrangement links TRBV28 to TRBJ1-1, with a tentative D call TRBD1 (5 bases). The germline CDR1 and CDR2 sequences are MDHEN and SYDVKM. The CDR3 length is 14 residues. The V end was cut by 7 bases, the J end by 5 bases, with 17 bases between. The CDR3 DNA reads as TGTGCCAGCACCCCCCAACCGGGGGTGACTGAAGCTTTCTTT. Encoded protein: CASTPQPGVTEAFF.

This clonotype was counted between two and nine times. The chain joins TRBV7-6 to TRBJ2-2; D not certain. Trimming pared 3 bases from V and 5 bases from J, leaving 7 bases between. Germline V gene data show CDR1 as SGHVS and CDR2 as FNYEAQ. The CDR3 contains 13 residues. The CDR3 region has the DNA TGTGCCAGCAGCTTCTTGGGGACCGGGGAGCTGTTTTTT. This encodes CASSFLGTGELFF.

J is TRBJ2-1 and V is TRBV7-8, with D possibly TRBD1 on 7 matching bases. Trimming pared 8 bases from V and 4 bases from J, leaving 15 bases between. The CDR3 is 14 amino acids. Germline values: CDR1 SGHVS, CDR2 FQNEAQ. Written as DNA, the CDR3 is TGTGCCAGCGGAGGGACAGATTTTTACAATGAGCAGTTCTTC. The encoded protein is CASGGTDFYNEQFF.

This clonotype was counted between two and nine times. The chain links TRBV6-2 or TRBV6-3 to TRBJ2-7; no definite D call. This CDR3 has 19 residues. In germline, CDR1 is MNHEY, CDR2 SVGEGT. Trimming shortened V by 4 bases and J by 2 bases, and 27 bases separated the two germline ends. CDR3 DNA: TGTGCCAGCAGTTTATGGTCCGGGCAACCCTCGACCCGAGCCTACGAGCAGTACTTC. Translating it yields CASSLWSGQPSTRAYEQYF.

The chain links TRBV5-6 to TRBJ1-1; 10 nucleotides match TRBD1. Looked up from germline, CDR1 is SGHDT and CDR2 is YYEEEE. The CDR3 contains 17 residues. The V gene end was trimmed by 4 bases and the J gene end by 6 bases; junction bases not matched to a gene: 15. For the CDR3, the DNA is TGTGCCAGCAGCATCCCCCGGACAGGGGGGAGGGTAGCTGAAGCTTTCTTT. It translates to CASSIPRTGGRVAEAFF.

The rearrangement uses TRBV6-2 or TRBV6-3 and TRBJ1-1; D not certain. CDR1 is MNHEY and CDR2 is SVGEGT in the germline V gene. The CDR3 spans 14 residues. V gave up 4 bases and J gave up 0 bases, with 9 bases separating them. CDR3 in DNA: TGTGCCAGCAGTTTTCTCAGCCTGAACACTGAAGCTTTCTTT. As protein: CASSFLSLNTEAFF.

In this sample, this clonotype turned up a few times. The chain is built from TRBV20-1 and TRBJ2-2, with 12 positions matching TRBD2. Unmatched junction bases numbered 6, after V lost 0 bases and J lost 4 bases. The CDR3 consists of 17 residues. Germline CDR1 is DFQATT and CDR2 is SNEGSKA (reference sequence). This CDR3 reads CSARDRTSGTGTGELFF. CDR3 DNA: TGCAGTGCTAGAGATAGGACTAGCGGGACCGGCACCGGGGAGCTGTTTTTT.